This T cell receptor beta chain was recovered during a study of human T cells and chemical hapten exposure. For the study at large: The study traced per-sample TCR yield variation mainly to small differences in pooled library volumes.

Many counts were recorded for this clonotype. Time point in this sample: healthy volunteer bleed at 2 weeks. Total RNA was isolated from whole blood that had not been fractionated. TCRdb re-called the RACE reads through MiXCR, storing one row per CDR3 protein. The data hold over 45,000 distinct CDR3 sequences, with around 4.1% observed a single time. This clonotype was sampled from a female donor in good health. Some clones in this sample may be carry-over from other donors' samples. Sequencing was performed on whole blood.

The CDR3: CASSYLGLPSSGNTIYF. The CDR3 DNA reads as TGTGCCAGCAGCTACCTGGGACTGCCATCCTCTGGAAACACCATATATTTT. The chain links TRBV7-9 to TRBJ1-3; perhaps TRBD1 as D (5 bases). CDR1 and CDR2 (germline): SEHNR, FQNEAQ (reference sequence). Trimming stripped 4 bases from V and 0 bases from J, with 16 bases between. CDR3 length equals 17 residues.